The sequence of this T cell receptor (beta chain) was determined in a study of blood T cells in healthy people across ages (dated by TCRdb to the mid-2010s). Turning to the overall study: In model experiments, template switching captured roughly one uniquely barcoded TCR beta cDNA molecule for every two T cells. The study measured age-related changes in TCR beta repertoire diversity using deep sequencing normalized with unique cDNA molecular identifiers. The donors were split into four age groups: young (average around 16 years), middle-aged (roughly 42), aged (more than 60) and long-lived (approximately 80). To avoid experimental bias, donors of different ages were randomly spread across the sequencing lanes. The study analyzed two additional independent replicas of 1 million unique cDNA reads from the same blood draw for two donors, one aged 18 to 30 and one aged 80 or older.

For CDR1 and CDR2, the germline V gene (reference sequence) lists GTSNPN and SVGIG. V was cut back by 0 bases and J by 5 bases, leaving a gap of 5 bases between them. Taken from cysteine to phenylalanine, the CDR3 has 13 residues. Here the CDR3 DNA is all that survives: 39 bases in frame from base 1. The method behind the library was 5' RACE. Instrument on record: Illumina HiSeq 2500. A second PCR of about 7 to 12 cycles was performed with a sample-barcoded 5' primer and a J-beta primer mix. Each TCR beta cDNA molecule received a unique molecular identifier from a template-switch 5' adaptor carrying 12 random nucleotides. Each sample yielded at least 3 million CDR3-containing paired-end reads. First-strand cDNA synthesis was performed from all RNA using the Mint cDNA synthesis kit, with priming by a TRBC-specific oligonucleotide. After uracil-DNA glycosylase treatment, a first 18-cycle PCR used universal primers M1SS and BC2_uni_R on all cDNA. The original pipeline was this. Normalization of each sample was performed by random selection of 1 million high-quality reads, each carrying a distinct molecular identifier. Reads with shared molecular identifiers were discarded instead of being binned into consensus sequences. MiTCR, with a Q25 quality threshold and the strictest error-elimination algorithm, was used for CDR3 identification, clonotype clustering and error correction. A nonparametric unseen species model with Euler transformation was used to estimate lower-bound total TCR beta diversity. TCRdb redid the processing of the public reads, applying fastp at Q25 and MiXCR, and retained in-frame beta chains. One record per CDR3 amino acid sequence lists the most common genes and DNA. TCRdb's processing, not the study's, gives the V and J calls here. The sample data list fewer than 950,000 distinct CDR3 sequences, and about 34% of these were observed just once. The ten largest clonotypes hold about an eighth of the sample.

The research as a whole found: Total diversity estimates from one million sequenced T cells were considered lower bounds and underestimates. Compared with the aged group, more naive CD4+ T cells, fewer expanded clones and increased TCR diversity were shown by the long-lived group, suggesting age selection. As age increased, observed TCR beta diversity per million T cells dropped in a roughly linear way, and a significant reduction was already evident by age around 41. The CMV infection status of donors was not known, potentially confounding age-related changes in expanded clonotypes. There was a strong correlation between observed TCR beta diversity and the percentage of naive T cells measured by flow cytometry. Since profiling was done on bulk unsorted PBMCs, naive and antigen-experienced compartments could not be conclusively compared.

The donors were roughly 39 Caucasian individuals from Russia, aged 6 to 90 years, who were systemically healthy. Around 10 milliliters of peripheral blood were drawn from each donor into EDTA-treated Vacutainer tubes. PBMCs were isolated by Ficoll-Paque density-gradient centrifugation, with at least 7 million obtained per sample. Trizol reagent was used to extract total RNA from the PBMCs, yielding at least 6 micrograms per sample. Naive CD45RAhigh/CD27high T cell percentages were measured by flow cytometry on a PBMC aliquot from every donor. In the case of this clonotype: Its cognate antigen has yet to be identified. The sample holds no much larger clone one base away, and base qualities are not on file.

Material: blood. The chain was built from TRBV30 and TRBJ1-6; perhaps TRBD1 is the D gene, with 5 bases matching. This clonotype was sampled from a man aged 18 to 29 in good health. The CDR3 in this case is CAWSVQDNSPLHF. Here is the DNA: TGTGCCTGGAGTGTACAGGATAATTCACCCCTCCACTTT.